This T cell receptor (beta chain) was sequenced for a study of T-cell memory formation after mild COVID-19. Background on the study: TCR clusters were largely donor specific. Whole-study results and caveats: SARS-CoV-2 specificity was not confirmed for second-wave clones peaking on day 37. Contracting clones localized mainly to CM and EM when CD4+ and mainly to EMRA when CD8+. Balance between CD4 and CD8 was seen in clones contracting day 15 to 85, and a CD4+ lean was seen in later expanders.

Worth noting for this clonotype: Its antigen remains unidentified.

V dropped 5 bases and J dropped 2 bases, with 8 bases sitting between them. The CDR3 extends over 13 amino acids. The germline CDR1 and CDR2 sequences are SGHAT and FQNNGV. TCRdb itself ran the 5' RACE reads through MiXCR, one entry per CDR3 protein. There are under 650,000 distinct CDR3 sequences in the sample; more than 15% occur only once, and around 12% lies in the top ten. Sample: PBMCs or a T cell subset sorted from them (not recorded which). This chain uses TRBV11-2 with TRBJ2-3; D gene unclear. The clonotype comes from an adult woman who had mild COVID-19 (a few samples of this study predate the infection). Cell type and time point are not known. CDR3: CASSTAITDTQYF. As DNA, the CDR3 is TGTGCCAGCAGCACAGCCATCACAGATACGCAGTATTTT.